This T cell receptor beta chain was sequenced in a study of T cell responses to AZD1222 COVID-19 vaccine. Regarding the study as a whole: Only a handful of AZD1222 recipients, six or seven in all, had baseline seropositivity. The donor cohort was predominantly white British with a female majority, and clonal diversity may have been underestimated. Of spike-specific TCRs, nearly half reportedly target regions left unmutated in variants.

Comment on this clone: Its specificity is not known.

V shed 4 bases and J shed 2 bases, with 11 bases lying between them. The CDR3 covers 14 residues. CDR1 is KGHDR, CDR2 SFDVKD, per germline. The table came from immunoSEQ multiplex PCR; TCRdb's copy has only in-frame clones and leaves some out. The table shows about 85,000 clones, with approximately 90% occurring only once. This TCR was sampled from an adult who received the AZD1222 COVID-19 vaccine. The chain employs TRBV24-1 and TRBJ2-7, with unresolved D. The starting material was peripheral blood, obtained 28 days after the second AZD1222 dose. CDR3 nucleotides: TGTGCCACCAGTGAATCAGCAGCTCCCTACGAGCAGTACTTC. Amino acid sequence: CATSESAAPYEQYF.